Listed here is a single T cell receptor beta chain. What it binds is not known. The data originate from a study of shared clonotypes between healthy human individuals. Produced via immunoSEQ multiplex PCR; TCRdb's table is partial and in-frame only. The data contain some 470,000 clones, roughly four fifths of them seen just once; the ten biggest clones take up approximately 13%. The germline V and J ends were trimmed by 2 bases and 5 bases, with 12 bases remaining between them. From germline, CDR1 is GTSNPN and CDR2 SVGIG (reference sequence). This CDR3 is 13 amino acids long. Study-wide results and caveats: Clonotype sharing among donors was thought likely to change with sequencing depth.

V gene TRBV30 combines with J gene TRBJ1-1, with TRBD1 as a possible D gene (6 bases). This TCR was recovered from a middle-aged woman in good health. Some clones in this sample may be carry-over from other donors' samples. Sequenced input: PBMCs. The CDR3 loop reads CAWSRQVGTEAFF. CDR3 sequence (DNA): TGTGCCTGGAGTCGACAGGTTGGGACTGAAGCTTTCTTT. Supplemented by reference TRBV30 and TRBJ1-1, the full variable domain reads SQTIHQWPATLVQPVGSPLSLECTVEGTSNPNLYWYRQAAGRGLQLLFYSVGIGQISSEVPQNLSASRPQDRQFILSSKKLLLSDSGFYLCAWSRQVGTEAFFGQGTRLTVV.